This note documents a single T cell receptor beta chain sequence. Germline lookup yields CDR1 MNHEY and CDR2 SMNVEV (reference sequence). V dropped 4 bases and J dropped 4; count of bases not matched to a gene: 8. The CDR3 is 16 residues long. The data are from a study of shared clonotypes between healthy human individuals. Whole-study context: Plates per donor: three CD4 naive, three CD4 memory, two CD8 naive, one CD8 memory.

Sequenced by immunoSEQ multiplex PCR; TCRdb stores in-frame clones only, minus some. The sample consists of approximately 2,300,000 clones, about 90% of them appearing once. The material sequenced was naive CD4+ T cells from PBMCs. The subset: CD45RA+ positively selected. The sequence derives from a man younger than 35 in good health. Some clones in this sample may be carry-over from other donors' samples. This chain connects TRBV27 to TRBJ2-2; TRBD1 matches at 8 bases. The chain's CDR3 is CASSSRTGSGTGELFF. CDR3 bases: TGTGCCAGCAGTTCGCGGACAGGGTCGGGCACCGGGGAGCTGTTTTTT.